This TCR beta chain was observed in a study of cytomegalovirus exposure and HLA in healthy donors. Study-level results: Later analysis associated a missense DCLRE1C variant with TCR beta V- and J-gene trimming.

The germline V gene encodes CDR1 SGDLS and CDR2 YYNGEE. CDR3 length: 12 residues. Trimming removed 0 bases from V and 11 bases from J; junction bases left unmatched: 2. Turning to this clone: Its antigen is not known.

When sampled, the donors appeared nominally healthy, though they likely had unrecorded immune exposures. Primers included in the PCR were 60 Vbeta and 13 Jbeta primers. TCRdb keeps only in-frame clones here, not all; method: immunoSEQ multiplex PCR. Here the sample spans around 180,000 clones, over 65% being singletons. This TCR was sampled from a woman in her thirties in good health and CMV-seropositive. The material sequenced was PBMCs. The rearrangement joins TRBV9 to TRBJ1-1, with 9 bases aligning to TRBD1. In DNA form, the CDR3 reads TGTGCCAGCAGCGTAGGGGACAGGGTGGCTTTCTTT. Protein product: CASSVGDRVAFF.